The clone carrying this T cell receptor (beta chain) was found once. Grouping used clinical history reported by participants in a survey and questionnaire. Donors in Cohort 3 who had recovered were those with two negative PCRs, healthcare professional clearance, or resolution of their symptoms. The sample originates from a study of blood T cell repertoires in COVID-19. Study context: Sample material is recorded as cDNA or gDNA derived from T cells, B-cell-depleted T cells, or PBMCs.

In the source study's methods: Reference gene primer amplification in the assay estimated nucleated cell counts. The table came from immunoSEQ multiplex PCR; TCRdb's copy has only in-frame clones and leaves some out. Clone size and the V and J calls come from that table; the DNA yielded D and trimming. The sample carries about 250,000 clones, 80% to 90% recorded once. The germline CDR1 and CDR2 sequences are SGHTA and FQGNSA. Trimming removed 5 bases from V and 0 bases from J; junction bases left unmatched: 5. The CDR3 extends over 15 amino acids. This chain links TRBV7-2 with TRBJ2-3; 7 nucleotides match TRBD1. The TCR sequence derives from a woman aged 18-30 years who had recovered from COVID-19. The sequenced material came from PBMCs or T cells enriched from blood (not recorded which). In nucleotides, the CDR3 is TGTGCCAGCAGCAGTACAGGGGTTAGCACAGATACGCAGTATTTT. It encodes CASSSTGVSTDTQYF.